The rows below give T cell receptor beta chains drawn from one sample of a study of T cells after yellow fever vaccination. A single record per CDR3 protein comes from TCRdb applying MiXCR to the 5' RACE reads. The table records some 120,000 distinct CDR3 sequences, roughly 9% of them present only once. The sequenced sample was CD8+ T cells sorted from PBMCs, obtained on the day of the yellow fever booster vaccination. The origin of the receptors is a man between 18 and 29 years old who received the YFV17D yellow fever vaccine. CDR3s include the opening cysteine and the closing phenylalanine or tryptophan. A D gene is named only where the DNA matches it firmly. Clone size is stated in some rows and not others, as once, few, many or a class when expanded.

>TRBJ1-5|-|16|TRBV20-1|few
TGCAGTGCTAGAGAGGGGAGGGGGAGTAGCAATCAGCCCCAGCATTTT
CSAREGRGSSNQPQHF
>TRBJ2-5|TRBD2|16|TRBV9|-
TGTGCCAGCAGCGCGGGACTAGCGGGGGGCCAAGAGACCCAGTACTTC
CASSAGLAGGQETQYF
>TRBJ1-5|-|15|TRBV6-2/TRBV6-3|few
TGTGCCAGCAGTTACCCCCTCGACGGATCGGGAGCCCAGCATTTT
CASSYPLDGSGAQHF
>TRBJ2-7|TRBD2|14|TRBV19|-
TGTGCCAGTAGTCCTTCGGGGGGACCCTACGAGCAGTACTTC
CASSPSGGPYEQYF
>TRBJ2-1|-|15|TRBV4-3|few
TGCGCCAGCAGCCAAAACGCGGGCCCCCGAGAGGAGCAGTTCTTC
CASSQNAGPREEQFF
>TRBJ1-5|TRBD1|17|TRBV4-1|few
TGCGCCAGCAGCCAAGACCCGGGACAGGGTAGCAATCAGCCCCAGCATTTT
CASSQDPGQGSNQPQHF
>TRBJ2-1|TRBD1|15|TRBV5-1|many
TGCGCCAGCAGCTCTGACAGGGGGATTAGCAATGAGCAGTTCTTC
CASSSDRGISNEQFF
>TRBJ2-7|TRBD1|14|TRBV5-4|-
TGTGCCAGCAGCTTGGAAGGGGGCTACTACGAGCAGTACTTC
CASSLEGGYYEQYF
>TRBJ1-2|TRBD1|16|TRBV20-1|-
TGCAGTGCTAGAGACAGGGACAGGGGTAAAAGCTATGGCTACACCTTC
CSARDRDRGKSYGYTF
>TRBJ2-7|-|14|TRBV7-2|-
TGTGCCAGCAGCTTAGTTCCGGGGGCGCACGAGCAGTACTTC
CASSLVPGAHEQYF
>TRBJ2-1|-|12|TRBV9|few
TGTGCCAGCAGCGTTGGGACTCCCCCCCAGTTCTTC
CASSVGTPPQFF
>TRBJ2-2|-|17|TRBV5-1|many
TGCGCCAGCAGCTTGGCGAGGCTAGCAACCCCCATCGGGGAGCTGTTTTTT
CASSLARLATPIGELFF
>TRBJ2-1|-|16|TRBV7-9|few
TGTGCCAGCAGCCCGCCATTGTGGGATGGGTACAATGAGCAGTTCTTC
CASSPPLWDGYNEQFF
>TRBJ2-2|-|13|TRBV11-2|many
TGTGCCAGCAGCTTCGAAAGCACCGGGGAGCTGTTTTTT
CASSFESTGELFF
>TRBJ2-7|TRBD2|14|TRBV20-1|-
TGCAGTGCCTGGCTAGCGGGGGATCCCTACGAGCAGTACTTC
CSAWLAGDPYEQYF
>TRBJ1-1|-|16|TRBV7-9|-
TGTGCCAGCAGCTTCCTCCTACAGCGAGGCGACACTGAAGCTTTCTTT
CASSFLLQRGDTEAFF
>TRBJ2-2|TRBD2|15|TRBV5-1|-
TGCGCCAGCAGCTTGGGAGGACTAGACACCGGGGAGCTGTTTTTT
CASSLGGLDTGELFF
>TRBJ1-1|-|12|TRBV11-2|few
TGTGCCAGCAGCTTAGGACAGCCTGAAGCTTTCTTT
CASSLGQPEAFF
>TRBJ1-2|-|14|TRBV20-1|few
TGCAGTGGGAAGCAGGACCTAAATGGCTATGGCTACACCTTC
CSGKQDLNGYGYTF
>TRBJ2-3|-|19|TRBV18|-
TGTGCCAGCTCTTTCACCGTTGGAGACTACGCGAATAGCACAGATACGCAGTATTTT
CASSFTVGDYANSTDTQYF
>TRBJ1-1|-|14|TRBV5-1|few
TGCGCCAGCAGCTTGGAGGCAGTTAACACTGAAGCTTTCTTT
CASSLEAVNTEAFF
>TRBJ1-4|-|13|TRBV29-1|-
TGCAGCGTCGTGACAGCGACGAGGGGAATACTGTTTTTT
CSVVTATRGILFF
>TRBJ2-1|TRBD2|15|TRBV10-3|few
TGTGCCATCAGTGCCGGGGGGGGCTCCTACAATGAGCAGTTCTTC
CAISAGGGSYNEQFF
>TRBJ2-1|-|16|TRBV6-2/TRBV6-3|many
TGTGCCAGCAGTTATCGGCTACCGACCATATACAATGAGCAGTTCTTC
CASSYRLPTIYNEQFF
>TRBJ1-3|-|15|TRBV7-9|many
TGTGCCAGCAGCCGTCACATCCCCTCTGGAAACACCATATATTTT
CASSRHIPSGNTIYF
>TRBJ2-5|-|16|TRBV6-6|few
TGTGCCAGCAGTTACTCACTCCAAGGGGGACAAGAGACCCAGTACTTC
CASSYSLQGGQETQYF
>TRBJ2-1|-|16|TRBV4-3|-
TGCGCCAGCAGCCAAGGGGGGACGGGATTTGTGAATGAGCAGTTCTTC
CASSQGGTGFVNEQFF
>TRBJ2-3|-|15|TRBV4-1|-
TGCGCCAGCAGCCAAAGGGGGGATAGCACAGATACGCAGTATTTT
CASSQRGDSTDTQYF